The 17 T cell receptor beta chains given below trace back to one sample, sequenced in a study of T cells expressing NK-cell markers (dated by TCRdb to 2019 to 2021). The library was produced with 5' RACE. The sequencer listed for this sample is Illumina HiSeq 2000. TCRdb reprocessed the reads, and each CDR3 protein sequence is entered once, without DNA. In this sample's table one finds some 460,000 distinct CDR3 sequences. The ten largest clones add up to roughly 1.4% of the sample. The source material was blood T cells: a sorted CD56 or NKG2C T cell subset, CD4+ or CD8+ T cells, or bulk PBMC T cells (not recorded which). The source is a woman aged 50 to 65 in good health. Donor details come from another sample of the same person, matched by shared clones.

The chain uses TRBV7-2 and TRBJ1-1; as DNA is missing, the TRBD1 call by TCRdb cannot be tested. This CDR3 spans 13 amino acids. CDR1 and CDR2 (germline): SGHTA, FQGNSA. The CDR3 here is CASSLSPGAEAFF.

The chain's CDR3 is CASSDGVAGASRVRFF. V is TRBV10-1 and J is TRBJ2-1; with no DNA, the TCRdb D assignment of TRBD2 cannot be verified. The CDR3 spans 16 residues. Germline V lookup: CDR1 WNHNN, CDR2 SYGVQD (reference sequence).

The CDR3 region is CAISESPVGQPQHF. The J gene is TRBJ1-5, the V gene TRBV10-3. The CDR3 covers 14 residues. Germline V gives CDR1 ENHRY, CDR2 SYGVKD.

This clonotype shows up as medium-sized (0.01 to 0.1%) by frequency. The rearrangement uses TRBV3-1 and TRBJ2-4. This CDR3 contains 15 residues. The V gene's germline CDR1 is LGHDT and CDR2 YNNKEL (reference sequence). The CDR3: CASSQGAGPKNIQYF.

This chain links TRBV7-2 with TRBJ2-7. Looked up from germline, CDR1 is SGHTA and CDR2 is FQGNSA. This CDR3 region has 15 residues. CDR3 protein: CASSLAGRRKGEQYF.

The CDR3: CASSLDFGRGINTDTQYF. V usage is TRBV11-2 and J usage is TRBJ2-3. Germline V gene sequence: CDR1 SGHAT, CDR2 FQNNGV. This CDR3 has 18 amino acids.

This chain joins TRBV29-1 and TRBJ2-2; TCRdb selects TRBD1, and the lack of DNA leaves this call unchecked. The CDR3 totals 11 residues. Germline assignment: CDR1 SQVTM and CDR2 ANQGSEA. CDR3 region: CSTEGAGELFF.

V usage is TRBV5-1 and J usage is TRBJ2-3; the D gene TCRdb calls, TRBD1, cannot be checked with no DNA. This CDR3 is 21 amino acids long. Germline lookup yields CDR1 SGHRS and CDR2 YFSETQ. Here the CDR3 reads CASSSPLPGSFTGISTDTQYF.

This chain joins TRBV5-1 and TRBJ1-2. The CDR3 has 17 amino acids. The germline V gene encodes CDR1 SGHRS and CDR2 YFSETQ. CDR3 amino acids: CASSLAFAGEANYGYTF.

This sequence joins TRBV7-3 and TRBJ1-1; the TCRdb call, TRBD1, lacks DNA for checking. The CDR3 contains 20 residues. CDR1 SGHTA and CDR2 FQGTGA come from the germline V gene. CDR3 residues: CASSSDQATRDRGRRTEAFF.

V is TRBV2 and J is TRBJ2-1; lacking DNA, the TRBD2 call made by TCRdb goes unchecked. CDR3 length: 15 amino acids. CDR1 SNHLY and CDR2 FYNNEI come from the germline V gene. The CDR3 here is CASSDRVAGDNEQFF.

The CDR3 is CASSVELGETQYF. The V gene is TRBV9, the J gene TRBJ2-5. CDR3 length: 13 amino acids. Germline loops: CDR1 SGDLS, CDR2 YYNGEE.

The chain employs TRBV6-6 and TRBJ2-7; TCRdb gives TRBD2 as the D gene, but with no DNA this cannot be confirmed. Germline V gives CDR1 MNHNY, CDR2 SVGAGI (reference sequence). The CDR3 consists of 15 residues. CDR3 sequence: CASSGSGTVSGEQYF.

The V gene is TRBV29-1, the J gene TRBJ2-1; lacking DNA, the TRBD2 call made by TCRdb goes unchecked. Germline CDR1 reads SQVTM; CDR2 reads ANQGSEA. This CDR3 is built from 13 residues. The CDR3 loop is CSVCLAGGGEQFF.

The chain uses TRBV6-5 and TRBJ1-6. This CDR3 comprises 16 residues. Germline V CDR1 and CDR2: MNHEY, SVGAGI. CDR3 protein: CASSYSSDLVYSPLHF.

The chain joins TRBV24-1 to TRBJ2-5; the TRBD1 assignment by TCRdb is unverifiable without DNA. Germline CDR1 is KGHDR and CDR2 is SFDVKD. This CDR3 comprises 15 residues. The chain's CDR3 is CATSDSPPQGETQYF.

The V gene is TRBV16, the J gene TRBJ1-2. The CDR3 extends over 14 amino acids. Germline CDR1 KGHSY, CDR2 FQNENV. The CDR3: CASSQSTVQHGYTF.